Presented here are 21 T cell receptor beta chains from one specimen sequenced in a study of prognosis after radiotherapy for stage I lung cancer. From genomic DNA, TCR beta CDR3 was amplified by two-round multiplex PCR. Gene-specific primers for each TRBV and TRBJ gene drove first-round PCR. In TCRdb, the multiplex PCR reads were re-called with MiXCR into one record per CDR3 protein. The data show 14,000 or so distinct CDR3 sequences, around 40% seen once. The starting material was PBMCs, obtained before or after stereotactic body radiation therapy (not recorded which). The receptors were sampled from a donor aged 50 or older with non-small cell lung cancer.

The rearrangement joins TRBV28 to TRBJ2-7, with unresolved D. Per the germline V gene, CDR1 is MDHEN and CDR2 is SYDVKM. The CDR3 covers 18 residues. V lost 3 bases and J lost 3, with 24 bases in between. CDR3 loop: CASSLGSVHVYKIYEQYF. CDR3 in DNA: TGTGCCAGCAGTTTGGGTTCGGTGCATGTGTACAAGATCTACGAGCAGTACTTC.

This clonotype occurred many times. The rearrangement joins TRBV6-1 to TRBJ2-1; D is possibly TRBD1 or TRBD2 (5 bases each). Trimming cost V 8 bases and J 12 bases, with 17 bases left between them. Germline V lookup: CDR1 MNHNS, CDR2 SASEGT. The CDR3 has 12 residues. The CDR3 coding sequence is TGTGCCAGCGGGACCAACGAACCGGGGCAGTTCTTC. Amino acids: CASGTNEPGQFF.

V usage is TRBV27 and J usage is TRBJ2-1; TRBD2 aligns across 11 bases. This CDR3 is built from 15 residues. The ends lost 10 bases at V and 5 bases at J; junction bases unmatched: 10. Germline V gene lookup returns CDR1 MNHEY and CDR2 SMNVEV (reference sequence). CDR3: CATPGVAGGNNEQFF. The CDR3 region has the DNA TGTGCCACCCCGGGTGTAGCGGGAGGGAACAATGAGCAGTTCTTC.

Note on this clonotype: A far larger clone lies a single base away; this is likely a read error. The CDR3 reads CASSTDYEQYF. CDR3 DNA: TGTGCCAGCAGTACGGACTACGAGCAGTACTTC. This chain uses TRBV6-8 with TRBJ2-7, with unresolved D. Germline CDR1 and CDR2: MNHGY and SAAAGT. Between the trimmed V and J ends, which lost 5 bases and 3 bases, there was a span of 5 bases. This CDR3 has 11 amino acids.

This clonotype was picked up many times. V is TRBV20-1 and J is TRBJ2-6; D might be TRBD1 (6 bases). Germline V lookup: CDR1 DFQATT, CDR2 SNEGSKA (reference sequence). Trimming stripped 3 bases from V and 3 bases from J, with 15 bases between. The CDR3 length is 16 residues. This CDR3 is CSASPPDRYGANVLTF. The DNA of the CDR3 is TGCAGTGCTAGTCCCCCCGACAGGTATGGGGCCAACGTCCTGACTTTC.

This clonotype was seen at least ten times. As DNA, the CDR3 is TGTGCCAGCAGCAGGGGGTATGAGGGTTTTGAAGCTTTCTTT. It codes for CASSRGYEGFEAFF. The chain links TRBV6-1 to TRBJ1-1; TRBD1 agrees at 7 bases. V shed 6 bases and J 7 bases; nucleotides not matched to a gene: 11. CDR3 length equals 14 residues. The germline V gene has CDR1 MNHNS and CDR2 SASEGT.

Sample share makes this clonotype medium-sized. V usage is TRBV5-1 and J usage is TRBJ1-2, with 8 bases lining up with TRBD1. J lost 4 bases, V lost 3 bases, and 5 bases had no gene match. The CDR3 totals 14 residues. Germline V CDR1 and CDR2: SGHRS, YFSETQ. CDR3 DNA: TGCGCCAGCAGCTCGGATGGACAGGGCTATGGCTACACCTTC. The encoded protein is CASSSDGQGYGYTF. The full variable domain, completed using reference TRBV5-1 and TRBJ1-2, is KAGVTQTPRYLIKTRGQQVTLSCSPISGHRSVSWYQQTPGQGLQFLFEYFSETQRNKGNFPGRFSGRQFSNSRSEMNVSTLELGDSALYLCASSSDGQGYGYTFGSGTRLTVV.

This clonotype is categorized as medium-sized. This chain uses TRBV5-1 with TRBJ1-6, with D unresolved. The CDR3 length is 14 residues. CDR1 is SGHRS, CDR2 YFSETQ, per germline. Trimming pared 4 bases from V and 7 bases from J, leaving 12 bases between. The CDR3 is CASSLGELNSPLHF. The CDR3 coding sequence is TGCGCCAGCAGCCTGGGAGAGCTCAATTCACCCCTCCACTTT.

This clonotype is judged medium-sized. The V and J genes are TRBV12-3 or TRBV12-4 and TRBJ2-1; D is possibly TRBD2 (5 bases). Trimming took 8 bases from V and 4 from J, leaving 9 bases between them. The CDR3 consists of 12 residues. CDR3 bases: TGTGCCAGCGAACTAGGTTACAATGAGCAGTTCTTC. It yields the protein CASELGYNEQFF.

In its sample, this clonotype was seen once. Since the CDR3 does not end with the conserved phenylalanine or tryptophan, this likely comes from a read error. The gene calls are TRBV12-3 or TRBV12-4 and TRBJ2-5, with D possibly called TRBD1 or TRBD2 (7 bases each). The V end lost 6 bases, the J end lost 7 bases, and 21 bases lay between the germline ends. The CDR3 runs 15 residues. The CDR3 DNA sequence: TGTGCCAGCAGCACGACAGGGACCCGCGGGGGGACCCAGTACCTC. The encoded protein is CASSTTGTRGGTQYL.

Turning to this clonotype: It may be a read error: a sequence one base away is much more abundant. This rearrangement joins TRBV5-4 to TRBJ2-5, with D possibly being TRBD1 (6 bases). The CDR3 spans 14 residues. CDR1 is SGHNT, CDR2 YYREEE, per germline (reference sequence). For the CDR3, the DNA is TGTGCCAGCAGCCGGGGACAATCTACGGAGACCCGGTACTTC. Amino acid sequence: CASSRGQSTETRYF.

The chain employs TRBV11-1 and TRBJ2-2, with D maybe TRBD2 (6 bases). Trimming shortened V by 1 base and J by 3 bases, and 6 bases separated the two germline ends. The CDR3 spans 14 residues. Germline V CDR1 and CDR2: SGHAT, FQDESV (reference sequence). CDR3 bases: TGTGCCAGCAGCTTAGGGGAGGACACCGGGGAGCTGTTTTTT. Its translation: CASSLGEDTGELFF.

This clonotype was seen repeatedly, ten times or more. The chain is built from TRBV19 and TRBJ1-1; 11 bases line up with TRBD1. Germline V CDR1 and CDR2: LNHDA, SQIVND (reference sequence). Unmatched junction bases numbered 9, after V lost 2 bases and J lost 4 bases. This CDR3 is built from 17 residues. CDR3 in amino acids: CASSIPSRTGGGTEAFF. The CDR3 nucleotides are TGTGCCAGTAGTATACCCTCCAGGACAGGGGGCGGCACTGAAGCTTTCTTT. Using reference TRBV19 and TRBJ1-1 for the parts outside the CDR3, the full variable domain is DGGITQSPKYLFRKEGQNVTLSCEQNLNHDAMYWYRQDPGQGLRLIYYSQIVNDFQKGDIAEGYSVSREKKESFPLTVTSAQKNPTAFYLCASSIPSRTGGGTEAFFGQGTRLTVV.

This clonotype was seen repeatedly, ten times or more. The V call is TRBV24-1, the J call TRBJ2-1; D is tentatively TRBD1 or TRBD2 (5 bases each). Germline loops: CDR1 KGHDR, CDR2 SFDVKD. The CDR3 is 17 amino acids. Trimming stripped 5 bases from V and 8 bases from J, with 24 bases between. Here the CDR3 DNA reads TGTGCCACCAGTGGCCCTCGGGACGACCTCGCGGGCTATGAGCAGTTCTTC. Its protein product is CATSGPRDDLAGYEQFF.

About this clonotype: At one end the junction does not follow the germline gene, possibly because of a read error. The chain employs TRBV2 and TRBJ1-2, with 7 bases lining up with TRBD1. Germline V gene data show CDR1 as SNHLY and CDR2 as FYNNEI. CDR3 size: 14 residues. The CDR3 here is CASAPEGQGGGYNF. DNA of the CDR3: TGTGCCAGCGCTCCGGAGGGGCAGGGGGGAGGCTACAACTTC.

There are many counts of this clonotype. The chain joins TRBV3-1 to TRBJ2-7, with D perhaps matching TRBD2 (5 bases). The CDR3 is 18 amino acids. The ends were cut back, 6 bases at V and 3 bases at J, with 27 bases in the middle. Germline CDR1 is LGHDT and CDR2 is YNNKEL (reference sequence). The CDR3 loop reads CASSPGVGFSGGDYEQYF. The DNA for the CDR3 is TGTGCCAGCAGTCCCGGGGTCGGTTTTAGTGGCGGAGACTACGAGCAGTACTTC.

Comment on this clonotype: It differs at one base from a far larger clone, so likely a read error. This chain uses TRBV6-4 with TRBJ1-3; D is possibly TRBD1 (5 bases). V was trimmed by 7 bases and J by 0 bases, leaving 16 bases between them. CDR3 length equals 16 residues. CDR1 and CDR2 from the germline V gene are MRHNA and SNTAGT. The CDR3 region is CASTRQCLTSGNTIYF. CDR3 DNA sequence: TGTGCCAGCACCCGACAGTGCCTTACCTCTGGAAACACCATATATTTT.

This clonotype was counted at least ten times. V usage is TRBV7-8 and J usage is TRBJ1-1; 7 bases align to TRBD1. The CDR3 is 15 residues long. With V trimmed by 3 bases and J by 3 bases, 7 bases remained unmatched. CDR1 and CDR2 (germline): SGHVS, FQNEAQ. CDR3 bases: TGTGCCAGCAGCTTGACAGGGAGCGGGGACACTGAAGCTTTCTTT. It codes for CASSLTGSGDTEAFF.

Details on this clonotype: This likely traces to a read error, being one base from a far larger clone. The rearrangement joins TRBV6-5 to TRBJ2-3; 7 bases match TRBD1. With V trimmed by 2 bases and J by 2 bases, 7 bases remained unmatched. CDR3 length: 16 residues. Germline V gene sequence: CDR1 MNHEY, CDR2 SVGAGI. The CDR3 DNA follows: TGTGCCAGCAGTTACAAGGGGGCGGCGGTCACAGATACGCAGTATTTT. Translated: CASSYKGAAVTDTQYF.

Judged by abundance, this clonotype is medium-sized. The chain uses TRBV5-1 and TRBJ1-6; 9 bases are shared with TRBD1. Germline values: CDR1 SGHRS, CDR2 YFSETQ. The CDR3 is 17 amino acids. The V segment lost 2 bases and the J segment 7 bases; nucleotides outside the gene matches: 10. CDR3 DNA: TGCGCCAGCAGCTTCTCCGGGACAGGGCAGAACAATTCACCCCTCCACTTT. This codes for CASSFSGTGQNNSPLHF. Full variable domain (outside the CDR3, taken from reference TRBV5-1 and TRBJ1-6): KAGVTQTPRYLIKTRGQQVTLSCSPISGHRSVSWYQQTPGQGLQFLFEYFSETQRNKGNFPGRFSGRQFSNSRSEMNVSTLELGDSALYLCASSFSGTGQNNSPLHFGNGTRLTVT.

This clonotype was observed many times. The chain employs TRBV6-1 and TRBJ1-1, with unresolved D. This CDR3 is built from 13 residues. From germline, CDR1 is MNHNS and CDR2 SASEGT. Trimming shortened V by 6 bases and J by 8 bases, and 16 bases separated the two germline ends. CDR3 region: CASRRTTSGEAFF. Written as DNA, the CDR3 is TGTGCCAGCAGGCGAACGACGTCCGGGGAAGCTTTCTTT.